The TCR beta chain described here comes from a study of T cells in Graves' hyperthyroidism and ophthalmopathy. The study, taken as a whole, reports: Peripheral blood also featured most of the thyroid clonotypes expanded above 0.001.

TCR beta CDR3 sequences were amplified from RNA transcripts. First-round RT-PCR targeting the TCR CDR3 was performed with the HTBI primer set. TCRdb independently ran MiXCR on the multiplex PCR reads; one entry per CDR3 protein. The sample has a few hundred thousand distinct CDR3 sequences, roughly 14% seen once. Notes on this clonotype: Its specificity is unknown.

In making diagnoses, clinical symptoms, serum thyroxine and TRAb, thyroid ultrasound and orbital computed tomography were all used. Out of approximately 10 ml of fresh peripheral blood came the PBMCs. The origin of this receptor is a woman under 30 with Graves' hyperthyroidism. Sequenced input: blood.

The CDR3 protein is CASRPDSISGNTIYF. CDR3 sequence (DNA): TGTGCCAGCAGACCTGACAGTATCTCTGGAAACACCATATATTTT. The J gene is TRBJ1-3, the V gene TRBV28; TRBD1 might be the D (5 bases). V was shortened by 6 bases and J by 0 bases, with 12 bases between the two germline ends. The germline gives CDR1 MDHEN, CDR2 SYDVKM. The CDR3 loop spans 15 amino acids.